One and the same sample provided the 27 T cell receptor beta chains below, sequenced in a study of CD8 T cells in ankylosing spondylitis. The study's findings and limits: Apparently characteristic of ankylosing spondylitis blood was a TCR beta motif (about 8 highly homologous variants).

Which antigens these TCRs recognize remains unknown. MiXCR, applied by TCRdb to the 5' RACE reads, yields one record per CDR3 protein. In the table there are hundreds of thousands of distinct CDR3 sequences, 25% to 30% of which are singletons. Sequenced input: blood, either unsorted or a sorted T cell fraction (not recorded which). Receptors originate from a male donor with ankylosing spondylitis.

V gene TRBV5-6 combines with J gene TRBJ2-1; TRBD2 matches at 11 bases. The CDR3 has 16 residues. Germline V lookup: CDR1 SGHDT, CDR2 YYEEEE. V shed 1 base, J shed 7 bases, and the junction held 7 bases outside the gene matches. The CDR3 bases are TGTGCCAGCAGCTTGACCTATAGCGGGAGGGAAAATGAGCAGTTCTTC. Encoded protein: CASSLTYSGRENEQFF.

The rearrangement uses TRBV20-1 and TRBJ1-2; TRBD1 matches 7 bases. J lost 3 bases, V lost 7 bases, and 11 bases had no gene match. The CDR3 is 14 amino acids. CDR1 is DFQATT, CDR2 SNEGSKA, per germline (reference sequence). The CDR3, as DNA: TGCAGTGGGGGGGTAGGCCAGGGGGACTATGGCTACACCTTC. Amino acid sequence: CSGGVGQGDYGYTF.

This clonotype was picked up one time. The chain joins TRBV21-1 to TRBJ2-2. TRBV21-1 is described as a pseudogene. This CDR3 is built from 17 residues. The CDR3 spells CASSKGLELPNTGELFF. CDR3 coding DNA: TGTGCCAGCAGCAAAGGACTGGAATTACCTAACACCGGGGAGCTGTTTTTT.

This clonotype was detected a few times. The chain has TRBV12-3 or TRBV12-4 and TRBJ2-4, with 12 bases identical to TRBD2. The CDR3 spans 16 residues. The junction had 2 bases not matched to a gene; V was cut back by 2 bases and J by 3 bases. The CDR3 protein is CASSLSGLAGKNIQYF. The CDR3 DNA sequence: TGTGCCAGCAGTTTATCGGGACTAGCGGGCAAAAACATTCAGTACTTC.

V and J are TRBV5-4 and TRBJ1-2; D is ambiguous. Germline V gene data show CDR1 as SGHNT and CDR2 as YYREEE (reference sequence). V shed 2 bases and J shed 3 bases, with 11 bases lying between them. The CDR3 is 14 amino acids. CDR3 in amino acids: CASSLQGYHYGYTF. The CDR3 coding sequence is TGTGCCAGCAGCTTACAAGGGTATCACTATGGCTACACCTTC.

The V gene is TRBV18, the J gene TRBJ2-7; D may be TRBD1 or TRBD2 (6 bases each). V lost 5 bases to trimming and J lost 6 bases, with 20 bases between them. Per the germline V gene, CDR1 is KGHSH and CDR2 is LQKENI. This CDR3 has 15 residues. DNA for the CDR3: TGTGCCAGCTCAACTACGGGGGCGCCGGATGGCGAGCAGTACTTC. Translation: CASSTTGAPDGEQYF.

This clonotype has just a few counts. V usage is TRBV30 and J usage is TRBJ1-1; D not certain. CDR1 is GTSNPN and CDR2 is SVGIG in the germline V gene (reference sequence). The CDR3 totals 14 residues. Trimming removed 1 base at V and 3 bases at J, with 12 bases between. CDR3 DNA: TGTGCCTGGAGTGGAAAGGGTCCAGACACTGAAGCTTTCTTT. Translation: CAWSGKGPDTEAFF.

A few counts support this clonotype. The chain recombines TRBV12-3 or TRBV12-4 with TRBJ2-1; D perhaps matches TRBD2 (6 bases). The CDR3 has 15 amino acids. V was trimmed by 6 bases and J by 3 bases, leaving 15 bases between them. CDR3 DNA: TGTGCCAGCAGGCCGTTTGCGGGAAACTACAATGAGCAGTTCTTC. Protein: CASRPFAGNYNEQFF.

This clonotype was seen only a few times. The chain carries TRBV20-1 and TRBJ2-3; D is uncertain. Trimming left V 4 bases short and J 0 bases short, with 14 bases between. From germline, CDR1 is DFQATT and CDR2 SNEGSKA (reference sequence). The CDR3 spans 15 residues. CDR3 sequence (DNA): TGCAGTGCTACGGATGGCCAAACTAGCACAGATACGCAGTATTTT. Amino acid sequence: CSATDGQTSTDTQYF.

The chain has TRBV12-3 or TRBV12-4 and TRBJ2-1; unclear D gene. This CDR3 region has 15 residues. V lost 5 bases to trimming and J lost 8 bases, with 19 bases between them. The DNA of the CDR3 is TGTGCCAGCAGTCTAGGCTCGGACCGCCACGATGAGCAGTTCTTC. It specifies CASSLGSDRHDEQFF.

A few counts support this clonotype. The V gene is TRBV11-2, the J gene TRBJ2-3; 7 bases are a match to TRBD1. Trimming removed 3 bases from V and 1 base from J; junction bases left unmatched: 7. Germline V gene sequence: CDR1 SGHAT, CDR2 FQNNGV. CDR3 length: 16 residues. In DNA form, the CDR3 reads TGTGCCAGCAGCTTTGGGGGCGGACAGGGCACAGATACGCAGTATTTT. This translates into CASSFGGGQGTDTQYF.

V usage is TRBV4-2 and J usage is TRBJ1-3; D gene ambiguous. The germline CDR1 and CDR2 sequences are LGHNA and YNFKEQ. The CDR3 has 16 amino acids. Trimming cost V 0 bases and J 0 bases, with 9 bases left between them. The CDR3 coding sequence is TGTGCCAGCAGCCAAGACCACACAGACTCTGGAAACACCATATATTTT. Translation gives CASSQDHTDSGNTIYF.

Many counts were recorded for this clonotype. This rearrangement joins TRBV24-1 to TRBJ1-2; TRBD1 might be the D (6 bases). CDR3 length: 16 amino acids. Between the trimmed V and J ends, which lost 2 bases and 0 bases, there was a span of 12 bases. Germline V lookup: CDR1 KGHDR, CDR2 SFDVKD. The CDR3 DNA follows: TGTGCCACCAGTGATTCTACAGGGCCAGCTAACTATGGCTACACCTTC. Its protein is CATSDSTGPANYGYTF.

The J gene is TRBJ1-2, the V gene TRBV12-3 or TRBV12-4; D perhaps matches TRBD1 (6 bases). V lost 5 bases and J lost 6, with 13 bases in between. This CDR3 region has 13 residues. The CDR3 loop is CASSPRDKDGYTF. CDR3 DNA sequence: TGTGCCAGCAGTCCCCGGGACAAGGATGGCTACACCTTC.

The chain employs TRBV5-1 and TRBJ2-3; D is ambiguous. Germline CDR1 and CDR2: SGHRS and YFSETQ. This CDR3 is 15 amino acids long. The V end was cut by 0 bases, the J end by 2 bases, with 10 bases between. The CDR3 loop reads CASSLEGTNTDTQYF. The CDR3 bases are TGCGCCAGCAGCTTGGAGGGAACCAACACAGATACGCAGTATTTT.

This clonotype has a count of ten or more. This rearrangement joins TRBV12-3 or TRBV12-4 to TRBJ1-5, with D uncertain. This CDR3 has 13 residues. Trimming shortened V by 2 bases and J by 2 bases, and 4 bases separated the two germline ends. In DNA, the CDR3 is TGTGCCAGCAGTTTAATTGGCAATCAGCCCCAGCATTTT. Encoded protein: CASSLIGNQPQHF.

This clonotype has only one observation. This chain joins TRBV20-1 and TRBJ2-2; D unresolved. V lost 1 base and J 7 bases, leaving 10 bases between the germline ends. The CDR3 sequence is 13 residues long. Germline values: CDR1 DFQATT, CDR2 SNEGSKA (reference sequence). The CDR3 sequence is CSARVLEYGELFF. CDR3 bases: TGCAGTGCTAGAGTCCTTGAGTACGGGGAGCTGTTTTTT.

The table lists this clonotype with a few counts. In nucleotides, the CDR3 is TGTGCCAGCATCGTTAGGGGGGCGCGGGAAACTGAAGCTTTCTTT. It yields the protein CASIVRGARETEAFF. The V gene is TRBV2, the J gene TRBJ1-1; TRBD1 might be the D (6 bases). V lost 7 bases, J lost 5 bases, and 20 bases lay in between. This CDR3 region has 15 residues. CDR1 SNHLY and CDR2 FYNNEI come from the germline V gene.

V gene TRBV29-1 combines with J gene TRBJ1-5; D unclear. Germline V gene sequence: CDR1 SQVTM, CDR2 ANQGSEA. The CDR3 has 14 amino acids. V dropped 4 bases and J dropped 10 bases, with 20 bases sitting between them. The CDR3 protein is CSVGGLREGDPQHF. The CDR3 nucleotides are TGCAGCGTTGGAGGGCTGAGGGAAGGAGATCCCCAGCATTTT.

The chain joins TRBV18 to TRBJ2-2; D is perhaps TRBD1 (5 bases). This CDR3 has 14 residues. The V end was cut by 8 bases, the J end by 1 base, with 11 bases between. In germline, CDR1 is KGHSH, CDR2 LQKENI. CDR3 DNA sequence: TGTGCCAGCGACGCAGGACAGAACACCGGGGAGCTGTTTTTT. Protein sequence: CASDAGQNTGELFF.

This clonotype appeared a few times. The rearrangement links TRBV6-1 to TRBJ2-7; 8 nucleotides agree with TRBD1. This CDR3 contains 13 residues. Germline loops: CDR1 MNHNS, CDR2 SASEGT. The trim removed 8 bases at V and 3 bases at J, leaving 6 bases unmatched. The CDR3 DNA is TGTGCCAGCCGGCCGGGACAGGTCTACGAGCAGTACTTC. Amino acid sequence: CASRPGQVYEQYF.

This clonotype was detected once. V gene TRBV24-1 combines with J gene TRBJ2-1; the D gene could be TRBD1 or TRBD2 (6 bases each). The CDR3 spans 17 residues. V shed 3 bases and J shed 7 bases, with 21 bases lying between them. CDR1 and CDR2 (germline): KGHDR, SFDVKD. CDR3 nucleotide sequence: TGTGCCACCAGTGATCTCCCGGGACCGGGGGCGGTGAATGAGCAGTTCTTC. Protein product: CATSDLPGPGAVNEQFF.

This rearrangement joins TRBV20-1 to TRBJ2-5, with D possibly matching TRBD1 (5 bases). The germline V gene encodes CDR1 DFQATT and CDR2 SNEGSKA (reference sequence). The length of the CDR3 is 15 residues. Trimming removed 5 bases at V and 0 bases at J, with 16 bases between. The CDR3 sequence: CSASTPDIYQETQYF. Written as DNA, the CDR3 is TGCAGTGCTTCCACGCCGGACATCTACCAAGAGACCCAGTACTTC.

The chain couples TRBV20-1 to TRBJ2-7; D not certain. The CDR3 contains 15 residues. From germline, CDR1 is DFQATT and CDR2 SNEGSKA (reference sequence). Between the trimmed V and J ends, which lost 0 bases and 2 bases, there was a span of 14 bases. The CDR3 loop reads CSARDLVGWTYEQYF. Here the CDR3 DNA reads TGCAGTGCTAGAGATTTGGTGGGATGGACCTACGAGCAGTACTTC.

Details on this clonotype: Relative to the germline gene, one junction end is altered; a read error may explain this. V and J are TRBV5-1 and TRBJ2-5, with TRBD1 matching over 9 bases. This CDR3 is built from 14 residues. Germline CDR1 is SGHRS and CDR2 is YFSETQ. CDR3 DNA sequence: TGCGCCACCAGCCCGGACAGGGGATTAGAGACCCAGTACTTC. This gives the protein CATSPDRGLETQYF. Full variable domain (rest looked up from reference TRBV5-1 and TRBJ2-5): KAGVTQTPRYLIKTRGQQVTLSCSPISGHRSVSWYQQTPGQGLQFLFEYFSETQRNKGNFPGRFSGRQFSNSRSEMNVSTLELGDSALYLCATSPDRGLETQYFGPGTRLLVL.

This clonotype has ten or more counts. The V call is TRBV5-6, the J call TRBJ1-6; 7 bases align to TRBD1. The CDR3 contains 13 residues. The germline V gene has CDR1 SGHDT and CDR2 YYEEEE. Losses at the gene ends were 3 bases for V and 6 bases for J; bases not matched to a gene: 0. Written as DNA, the CDR3 is TGTGCCAGCAGCTGGGACAGTAATTCACCCCTCCACTTT. As protein: CASSWDSNSPLHF.

V usage is TRBV20-1 and J usage is TRBJ2-3, with TRBD1 identical over 7 bases. Losses at the gene ends were 1 base for V and 0 bases for J; bases not matched to a gene: 7. The CDR3 consists of 16 residues. The germline V gene has CDR1 DFQATT and CDR2 SNEGSKA (reference sequence). CDR3 nucleotide sequence: TGCAGTGCTAGAGCTTCAGGGGGAACTAGCACAGATACGCAGTATTTT. Translation: CSARASGGTSTDTQYF.